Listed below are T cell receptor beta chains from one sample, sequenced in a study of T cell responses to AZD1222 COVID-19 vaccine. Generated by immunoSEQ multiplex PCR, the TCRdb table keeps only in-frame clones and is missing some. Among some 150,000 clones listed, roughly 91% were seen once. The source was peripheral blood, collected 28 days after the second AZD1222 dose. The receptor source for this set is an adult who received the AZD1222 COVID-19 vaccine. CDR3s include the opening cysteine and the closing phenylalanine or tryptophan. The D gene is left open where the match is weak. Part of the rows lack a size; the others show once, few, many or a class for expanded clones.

CASSLTSGGQETQYF,TGTGCCAGCAGCTTGACTAGCGGGGGCCAAGAGACCCAGTACTTC,TRBD2,.,TRBV5-4,TRBJ2-5
CASSHEFSTDGYTF,TGCGCCAGCAGCCACGAGTTTAGTACCGACGGCTACACCTTC,.,.,TRBV4-1,TRBJ1-2
CASSPTGGLGSGNTIYF,TGTGCCAGCTCACCGACGGGGGGATTAGGCTCTGGAAACACCATATATTTT,.,.,TRBV18,TRBJ1-3
CASSMGGSPATEAFF,TGTGCCAGTAGTATGGGAGGGAGCCCGGCCACTGAAGCTTTCTTT,.,few,TRBV19,TRBJ1-1
CASSLRGKGEYGYTF,TGTGCCAGCAGCTTACGGGGTAAAGGAGAGTATGGCTACACCTTC,.,.,TRBV7-2,TRBJ1-2
CASHRDRGNSPLHF,TGTGCCAGTCACCGGGACAGGGGAAATTCACCCCTCCACTTT,TRBD1,.,TRBV2,TRBJ1-6
CASTRRTGEGNQPQHF,TGTGCCAGTACCCGTCGGACAGGAGAGGGGAATCAGCCCCAGCATTTT,TRBD1,.,TRBV19,TRBJ1-5
CASSLGQAGNTIYF,TGTGCCAGCAGCTTGGGGCAGGCTGGAAACACCATATATTTT,.,once,TRBV11-2,TRBJ1-3
CASSLDPASTYEQYF,TGTGCCAGCAGCTTAGATCCGGCATCAACCTACGAGCAGTACTTC,.,.,TRBV7-6,TRBJ2-7
CASRRLADSYNEQFF,TGCGCCAGCAGGCGGCTAGCGGACTCCTACAATGAGCAGTTCTTC,TRBD2,.,TRBV5-1,TRBJ2-1
CASSFDSTEAFF,TGCGCCAGCAGCTTCGACAGCACTGAAGCTTTCTTT,.,.,TRBV5-1,TRBJ1-1
CASSVTSDFYNEQFF,TGTGCCAGCAGCGTGACTAGCGACTTCTACAATGAGCAGTTCTTC,TRBD2,.,TRBV9,TRBJ2-1
CASSRGTGGYEQYF,TGTGCCAGCAGCCGGGGGACAGGGGGCTACGAGCAGTACTTC,TRBD1,.,TRBV7-9,TRBJ2-7
CASSITPSGRADTQYF,TGTGCCAGCAGCATAACTCCTAGCGGGAGGGCAGATACGCAGTATTTT,TRBD2,.,TRBV7-9,TRBJ2-3
CASSYGTSGSQETQYF,TGTGCCAGCAGCTACGGGACTAGCGGGAGCCAAGAGACCCAGTACTTC,TRBD2,.,TRBV13,TRBJ2-5
CASRNRGVLRANVLTF,TGTGCCAGTAGAAACAGGGGAGTTCTGAGGGCCAACGTCCTGACTTTC,TRBD1,.,TRBV19,TRBJ2-6
CAWSASGGYGYTF,TGTGCCTGGAGCGCCTCAGGTGGCTATGGCTACACCTTC,.,.,TRBV30,TRBJ1-2
CASSLDGVSYEQYF,TGTGCCAGCAGCTTGGACGGAGTCTCCTACGAGCAGTACTTC,.,.,TRBV5-5,TRBJ2-7